This T cell receptor beta chain originates from a study of beta chain features in type 1 diabetes. Study-level background: Across every sample, some 110 million sorted cells were examined in total. Regarding the study as a whole: Moderate but significant shortening of TCRB CDR3s was recorded in all four CD4+ subsets from Type 1 diabetes patients. Naive, central memory and Treg TCRB repertoires appeared more alike in patients than in healthy donors.

Every bit of the isolated RNA underwent reverse transcription, so sequencing read expressed TCRB transcripts. Sequencing used immunoSEQ multiplex PCR; TCRdb keeps in-frame clones, though not all of them. The data show under 800,000 clones, about a sixth seen once. As concerns this clone: The antigen is undetermined.

The length of the CDR3 is 16 residues. The V and J ends lost 0 bases and 3 bases, in that order; junction bases with no gene match: 4. Germline V gives CDR1 SGDLS, CDR2 YYNGEE. V usage is TRBV9 and J usage is TRBJ2-3, with TRBD2 identical over 10 bases. What was sequenced was naive CD4+ T cells from blood. This receptor was taken from a man aged 18 to 29 in good health. The CDR3 bases are TGTGCCAGCAGCGTAGGTAGCGGGAGGAGGACAGATACGCAGTATTTT. Residues: CASSVGSGRRTDTQYF.